This TCR beta chain came from a study of T cells after yellow fever vaccination. Study-level points and caveats: Most clones from primary vaccination resurfaced after the booster (about 95% CD4, about 91% CD8).

TCRdb re-analysed the 5' RACE reads in MiXCR, keeping a single row per CDR3 protein. The data hold approximately 70,000 distinct CDR3 sequences, with over 6% observed a single time. This clonotype was observed a handful of times. Its antigen is undetermined. V gave up 0 bases and J gave up 7 bases, with 27 bases separating them. The germline gives CDR1 KGHSH, CDR2 LQKENI. The CDR3 extends over 19 amino acids. This specimen consisted of CD8+ T cells sorted from PBMCs, obtained 45 days after the first yellow fever vaccination. The TCR comes from a young man who received the YFV17D yellow fever vaccine. The chain links TRBV18 to TRBJ1-1; the D gene is possibly TRBD1 (6 bases). CDR3: CASSPPLVYREWGDYEAFF. The CDR3 coding sequence is TGTGCCAGCTCACCACCGTTGGTTTACAGGGAGTGGGGGGATTATGAAGCTTTCTTT.